The rows below give T cell receptor beta chains drawn from one sample of a study of shared clonotypes between healthy human individuals. Only in-frame clones appear in the TCRdb table, and some are missing; sequencing was by immunoSEQ multiplex PCR. The sample has around 500,000 clones; about three quarters are singletons. Sequencing was carried out using PBMCs. The receptor source for this set is a woman in her 40s in good health. Some clones in this sample may be carry-over from other donors' samples. Each CDR3 is given with its conserved first and last residue. The D gene is left open where the match is weak. Not every row has a clone size; where given, it reads once, few, many or a size class.

D gene: NA
J gene: TRBJ1-1
V gene: TRBV7-9
clone size: few
CDR3 protein: CASSSFVGAVGTEAFF
CDR3 DNA: TGTGCCAGCAGCTCCTTTGTTGGGGCAGTCGGCACTGAAGCTTTCTTT

D gene: NA
J gene: TRBJ1-1
V gene: TRBV4-2
clone size: once
CDR3 protein: CASSQVATIFSGGAGNTEAFF
CDR3 DNA: TGTGCCAGCAGCCAAGTTGCTACCATCTTTTCGGGTGGGGCAGGGAACACTGAAGCTTTCTTT

D gene: TRBD2
J gene: TRBJ2-7
V gene: TRBV28
clone size: NA
CDR3 protein: CASSFKRGGGDEQYF
CDR3 DNA: TGTGCCAGCAGTTTTAAGCGGGGAGGAGGGGACGAGCAGTACTTC

D gene: NA
J gene: TRBJ2-3
V gene: TRBV28
clone size: once
CDR3 protein: CASSFLGTQYF
CDR3 DNA: TGTGCCAGCAGTTTTCTGGGTACGCAGTATTTT

D gene: NA
J gene: TRBJ2-2
V gene: TRBV4-3
clone size: NA
CDR3 protein: CASSSNGRTGELFF
CDR3 DNA: TGCGCCAGCAGCAGTAACGGTCGAACCGGGGAGCTGTTTTTT

D gene: NA
J gene: TRBJ2-7
V gene: TRBV28
clone size: NA
CDR3 protein: CASSFPPTGRLNEQYF
CDR3 DNA: TGTGCCAGCAGTTTCCCCCCGACAGGACGGTTAAACGAGCAGTACTTC

D gene: TRBD1
J gene: TRBJ1-1
V gene: TRBV5-1
clone size: NA
CDR3 protein: CASSLGGGTGTEAFF
CDR3 DNA: TGCGCCAGCAGCTTGGGAGGGGGCACGGGCACTGAAGCTTTCTTT

D gene: NA
J gene: TRBJ2-7
V gene: TRBV14
clone size: NA
CDR3 protein: CASSQVGGIYEQYF
CDR3 DNA: TGTGCCAGCAGCCAAGTTGGAGGAATTTACGAGCAGTACTTC

D gene: NA
J gene: TRBJ1-2
V gene: TRBV29-1
clone size: many
CDR3 protein: CSVEVEQGYTF
CDR3 DNA: TGCAGCGTTGAAGTTGAGCAGGGCTACACCTTC

D gene: TRBD1
J gene: TRBJ2-2
V gene: TRBV19
clone size: NA
CDR3 protein: CASSLRTGGFNTGELFF
CDR3 DNA: TGTGCCAGTAGTTTACGGACAGGGGGCTTCAACACCGGGGAGCTGTTTTTT

D gene: TRBD2
J gene: TRBJ2-7
V gene: TRBV27
clone size: NA
CDR3 protein: CASSRLAPGDEQYF
CDR3 DNA: TGTGCCAGCAGTCGACTAGCGCCCGGAGACGAGCAGTACTTC

D gene: NA
J gene: TRBJ2-1
V gene: TRBV6-5
clone size: once
CDR3 protein: CASSYPTRGTGEQFF
CDR3 DNA: TGTGCCAGCAGTTACCCGACTAGGGGGACCGGTGAGCAGTTCTTC

D gene: NA
J gene: TRBJ1-1
V gene: TRBV14
clone size: NA
CDR3 protein: CASSQDWGGDAFF
CDR3 DNA: TGTGCCAGCAGCCAAGATTGGGGCGGGGACGCTTTCTTT

D gene: NA
J gene: TRBJ1-5
V gene: TRBV27
clone size: NA
CDR3 protein: CASSLSAGQPQHF
CDR3 DNA: TGTGCCAGCAGTTTATCGGCCGGGCAGCCCCAGCATTTT

D gene: TRBD2
J gene: TRBJ2-1
V gene: TRBV6-1
clone size: many
CDR3 protein: CASSRIAGESNEQFF
CDR3 DNA: TGTGCCAGCAGCCGTATAGCGGGAGAGTCCAATGAGCAGTTCTTC

D gene: NA
J gene: TRBJ2-3
V gene: TRBV2
clone size: NA
CDR3 protein: CASSGLVSDTQYF
CDR3 DNA: TGTGCCAGCAGTGGACTAGTCTCAGATACGCAGTATTTT

D gene: TRBD1
J gene: TRBJ1-6
V gene: TRBV4-1
clone size: NA
CDR3 protein: CASSPGQGAYSPLHF
CDR3 DNA: TGCGCCAGCAGCCCTGGACAGGGGGCTTATTCACCCCTCCACTTT

D gene: TRBD2
J gene: TRBJ2-7
V gene: TRBV7-2
clone size: NA
CDR3 protein: CASSVSAPGGEQYF
CDR3 DNA: TGTGCCAGCAGCGTTAGCGCCCCGGGGGGGGAGCAGTACTTC

D gene: TRBD2
J gene: TRBJ2-7
V gene: TRBV27
clone size: NA
CDR3 protein: CASSRTSGTLYEQYF
CDR3 DNA: TGTGCCAGCAGTCGGACTAGCGGGACCTTATACGAGCAGTACTTC

D gene: NA
J gene: TRBJ2-7
V gene: TRBV7-6
clone size: NA
CDR3 protein: CASSLETQGEQYF
CDR3 DNA: TGTGCCAGCAGCTTAGAGACTCAGGGCGAGCAGTACTTC